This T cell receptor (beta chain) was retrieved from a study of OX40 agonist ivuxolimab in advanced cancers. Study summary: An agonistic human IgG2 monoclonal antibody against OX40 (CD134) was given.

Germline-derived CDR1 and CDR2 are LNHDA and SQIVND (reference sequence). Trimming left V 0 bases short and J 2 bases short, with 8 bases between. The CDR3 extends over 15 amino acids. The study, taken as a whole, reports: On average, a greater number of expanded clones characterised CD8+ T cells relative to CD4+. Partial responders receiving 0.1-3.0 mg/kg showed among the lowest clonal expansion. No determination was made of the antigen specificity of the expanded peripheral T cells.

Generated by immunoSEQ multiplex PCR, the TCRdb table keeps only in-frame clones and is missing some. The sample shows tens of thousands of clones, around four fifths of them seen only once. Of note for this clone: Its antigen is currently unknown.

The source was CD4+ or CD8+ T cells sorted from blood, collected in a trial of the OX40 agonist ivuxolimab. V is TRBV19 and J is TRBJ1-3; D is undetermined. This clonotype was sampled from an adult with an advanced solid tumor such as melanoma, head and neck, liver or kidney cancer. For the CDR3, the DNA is TGTGCCAGTAGTATAGATTGGACTACTGGAAACACCATATATTTT. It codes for CASSIDWTTGNTIYF.